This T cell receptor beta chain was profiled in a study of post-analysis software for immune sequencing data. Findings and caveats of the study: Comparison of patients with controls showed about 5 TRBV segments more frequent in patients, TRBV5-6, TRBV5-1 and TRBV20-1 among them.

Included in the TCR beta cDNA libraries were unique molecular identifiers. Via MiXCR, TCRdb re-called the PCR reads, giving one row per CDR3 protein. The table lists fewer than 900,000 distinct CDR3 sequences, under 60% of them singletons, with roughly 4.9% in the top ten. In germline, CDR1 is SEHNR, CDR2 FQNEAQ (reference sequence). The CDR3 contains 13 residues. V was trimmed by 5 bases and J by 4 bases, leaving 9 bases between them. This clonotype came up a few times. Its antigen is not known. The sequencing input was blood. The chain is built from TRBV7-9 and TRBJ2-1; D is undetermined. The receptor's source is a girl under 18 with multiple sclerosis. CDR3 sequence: CASSQADYNEQFF. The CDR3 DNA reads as TGTGCCAGCAGCCAGGCAGATTACAATGAGCAGTTCTTC.